What follows describes a single TCR beta chain. Study processing details: Reference gene primers were amplified, and this amplification served to estimate nucleated cell counts. The method was immunoSEQ multiplex PCR; TCRdb's version includes in-frame clones alone and lacks a portion of them. That table supplies the V and J calls and clone size; D and trimming were determined from the DNA. In the table there are 250,000 or so clones, about 86% of which are singletons. Germline trimming cut 4 bases from V and 2 bases from J; bases unmatched to any gene: 10. Germline V gene lookup returns CDR1 SGHDT and CDR2 YYEEEE. This CDR3 region has 16 residues. This sample was taken from a study of blood T cell repertoires in COVID-19. Study background: There were acute and convalescent COVID-19 samples, and they came from the United States, Italy and Spain. PBMCs, B-cell-depleted T cells, or T cells provided the cDNA or gDNA that made up the material.

Material: peripheral blood. The chain couples TRBV5-6 to TRBJ2-7, with 9 bases fitting TRBD2. This sequence was found in a man aged 60 to 69 with acute or convalescent COVID-19. The CDR3: CASSKAGLAIAYEQYF. The CDR3 bases are TGTGCCAGCAGCAAGGCAGGACTAGCGATTGCCTACGAGCAGTACTTC.